This paragraph covers one T cell receptor beta chain sequence. Its antigen is as yet unknown. Trimming removed 7 bases at V and 4 bases at J, with 18 bases between. Germline values: CDR1 MNHEY, CDR2 SMNVEV (reference sequence). The CDR3 runs to 15 residues. These data belong to a study of cytomegalovirus exposure and HLA in healthy donors. Generated by immunoSEQ multiplex PCR, the TCRdb table keeps only in-frame clones and is missing some. The sample holds about 160,000 clones, around 85% seen once. Notes on the study in general: Through in vitro validation, three CMV-associated chains were shown to be specific for CMV antigens. Overall, roughly 150 TCR beta chains were annotated as cytomegalovirus-associated. Most TCR sequences proved rare, with some public TCRs found in many donors.

V usage is TRBV27 and J usage is TRBJ2-3; TRBD2 is a possible D gene (5 bases). The TCR originated in a woman in her 30s in good health and CMV-seronegative. The sample taken for sequencing was PBMCs. The CDR3 sequence is CASIWELGGSDTQYF. The CDR3 nucleotides read TGTGCCAGCATCTGGGAACTAGGTGGGTCAGATACGCAGTATTTT.